Listed below are T cell receptor beta chains from one sample, sequenced in a study of CXCR3-negative and CXCR3-positive naive CD8 T cells. One entry per CDR3 protein, without DNA, is what TCRdb gives after re-calling the 5' RACE reads. Recorded for this sample: some 140,000 distinct CDR3 sequences. The sequenced sample consisted of naive CXCR3+ CD8+ T cells from blood. All receptors come from a human donor in good health. Some clones in this sample may be carry-over from other donors' samples. Both conserved end residues are part of each CDR3.

J gene: TRBJ2-2
V gene: TRBV7-9
CDR3 protein: CASSFGVAGELFF

J gene: TRBJ1-1
V gene: TRBV29-1
CDR3 protein: CSDRAGDTEAFF

J gene: TRBJ2-7
V gene: TRBV13
CDR3 protein: CASSPGLAGRYEQYF

J gene: TRBJ1-5
V gene: TRBV28
CDR3 protein: CASSFMPTGPNQPQHF

J gene: TRBJ1-1
V gene: TRBV5-1
CDR3 protein: CASSPDSTGAFF

J gene: TRBJ2-1
V gene: TRBV18
CDR3 protein: CASSPPTSGVYNEQFF

J gene: TRBJ1-2
V gene: TRBV6-1
CDR3 protein: CASKPLTGTDYTF

J gene: TRBJ2-7
V gene: TRBV20-1
CDR3 protein: CSASGPGTTYEQYF

J gene: TRBJ2-1
V gene: TRBV19
CDR3 protein: CASSQSQAAYNEQFF

J gene: TRBJ2-7
V gene: TRBV15
CDR3 protein: CATCRDLAGGDEQYF

J gene: TRBJ2-3
V gene: TRBV7-8
CDR3 protein: CASSLAGSPITDTQYF

J gene: TRBJ2-2
V gene: TRBV7-8
CDR3 protein: CASSLGTNTGELVF

J gene: TRBJ1-1
V gene: TRBV29-1
CDR3 protein: CSVAGQGNTEAFF

J gene: TRBJ2-7
V gene: TRBV28
CDR3 protein: CASSLLVGSGSEQYF

J gene: TRBJ1-5
V gene: TRBV18
CDR3 protein: CASSPYRSNQPQHF

J gene: TRBJ2-7
V gene: TRBV29-1
CDR3 protein: CSVETWTSGGASYEQYF

J gene: TRBJ1-1
V gene: TRBV5-1
CDR3 protein: CASSLVSQFMNTEAFF

J gene: TRBJ2-2
V gene: TRBV14
CDR3 protein: CASSQDTSGRAHTGELFF

J gene: TRBJ2-1
V gene: TRBV7-9
CDR3 protein: CASRPRGQDEQFF

J gene: TRBJ1-4
V gene: TRBV7-9
CDR3 protein: CASSRSAGVFGEKLFF

J gene: TRBJ2-1
V gene: TRBV27
CDR3 protein: CASSWTSGNEQFF

J gene: TRBJ2-3
V gene: TRBV28
CDR3 protein: CATVRGADTQYF

J gene: TRBJ2-7
V gene: TRBV9
CDR3 protein: CASSGSGGAVYEQYF

J gene: TRBJ2-7
V gene: TRBV10-1
CDR3 protein: CASREDRPFYEQYF

J gene: TRBJ2-3
V gene: TRBV19
CDR3 protein: CASSIRTSGTDTQYF

J gene: TRBJ2-3
V gene: TRBV27
CDR3 protein: CASSFWDRNTDTQYF

J gene: TRBJ2-7
V gene: TRBV7-2
CDR3 protein: CASSPNLQGYEQYF